This T cell receptor beta chain was identified in a study of a mutant IDH1 vaccine in newly diagnosed glioma. J lost 3 bases, V lost 0 bases, and 2 bases had no gene match. The CDR3 loop spans 16 amino acids. Looked up from germline, CDR1 is MRHNA and CDR2 is SNTAGT. Sequencing used immunoSEQ multiplex PCR; TCRdb keeps in-frame clones, though not all of them. The sample yields about 94,000 clones, over 85% seen once. This clone appeared a single time. Its antigen is unknown. The time point: week 47, end of study. Each vaccine dose was 300 ug of mutant IDH1 20-mer peptide, with topical imiquimod. The rearrangement uses TRBV6-4 and TRBJ2-3; 11 nucleotides align to TRBD2. The sample in question was PBMCs, obtained from a glioma patient whose treatment included an IDH1 peptide vaccine. The receptor's source is a woman aged 50 to 60 with glioma. The CDR3 DNA is TGTGCCAGCAGTGACTCCGTAGCGGGAGGGACAGATACGCAGTATTTT. Amino acid sequence: CASSDSVAGGTDTQYF.